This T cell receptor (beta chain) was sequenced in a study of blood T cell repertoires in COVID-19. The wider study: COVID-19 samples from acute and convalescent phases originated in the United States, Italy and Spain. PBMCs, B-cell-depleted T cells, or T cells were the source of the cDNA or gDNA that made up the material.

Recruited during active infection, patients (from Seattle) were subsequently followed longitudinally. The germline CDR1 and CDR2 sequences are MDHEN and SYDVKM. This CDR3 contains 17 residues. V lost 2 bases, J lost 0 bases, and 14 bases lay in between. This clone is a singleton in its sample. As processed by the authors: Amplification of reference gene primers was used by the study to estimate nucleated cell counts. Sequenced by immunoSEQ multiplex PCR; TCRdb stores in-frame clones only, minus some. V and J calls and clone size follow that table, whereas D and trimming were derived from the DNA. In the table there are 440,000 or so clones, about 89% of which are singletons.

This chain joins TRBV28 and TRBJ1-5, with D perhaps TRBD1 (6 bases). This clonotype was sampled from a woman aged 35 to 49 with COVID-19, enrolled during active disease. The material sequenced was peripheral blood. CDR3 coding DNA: TGTGCCAGCAGTTTAGGAGTAGGGGGAATTAGCAATCAGCCCCAGCATTTT. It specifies CASSLGVGGISNQPQHF. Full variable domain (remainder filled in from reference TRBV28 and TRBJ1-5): DVKVTQSSRYLVKRTGEKVFLECVQDMDHENMFWYRQDPGLGLRLIYFSYDVKMKEKGDIPEGYSVSREKKERFSLILESASTNQTSMYLCASSLGVGGISNQPQHFGDGTRLSIL.